Listed below are T cell receptor beta chains from one sample, sequenced in a study of cytomegalovirus exposure and HLA in healthy donors. Profiled with immunoSEQ multiplex PCR; TCRdb holds only in-frame clones, not every one. The data show about 110,000 clones, roughly 80% seen once. Sequenced: PBMCs. The receptor set was obtained from a man between 40 and 49 years old in good health and CMV-seronegative. Each CDR3 is given with its conserved first and last residue. A D gene is named only where the DNA matches it firmly.

DNA: TGTGCCAGCAGCTTAGCGGCCTCCGGAAACACCATATATTTT
CDR3: CASSLAASGNTIYF
J: TRBJ1-3
V: TRBV7-8
D: NA

DNA: TGCGCCAGCACCCTCGACTCGGCCTACGAGCAGTACTTC
CDR3: CASTLDSAYEQYF
J: TRBJ2-7
V: TRBV5-1
D: NA

DNA: TGCGCCAGCAGCCAAGTTGCAGGGCAAGAGACCCAGTACTTC
CDR3: CASSQVAGQETQYF
J: TRBJ2-5
V: TRBV4-1
D: NA

DNA: TGTGCCAGCAGCTTGAGGGGCAGCTATGGCTACACCTTC
CDR3: CASSLRGSYGYTF
J: TRBJ1-2
V: TRBV5-8
D: NA

DNA: TGCGCCAGCAGCTTGGACGCTAGCGCCGACACCGGGGAGCTGTTTTTT
CDR3: CASSLDASADTGELFF
J: TRBJ2-2
V: TRBV5-1
D: NA

DNA: TGTGCCAGCAGCTTAGATGGACACCAGAACACTGAAGCTTTCTTT
CDR3: CASSLDGHQNTEAFF
J: TRBJ1-1
V: TRBV13
D: NA

DNA: TGTGCCAGCAGTACGACAGGGTTCGAGCCCCAGCATTTT
CDR3: CASSTTGFEPQHF
J: TRBJ1-5
V: TRBV6-1
D: TRBD1

DNA: TGTGCCAGCAGCATACAAGAGACCCAGTACTTC
CDR3: CASSIQETQYF
J: TRBJ2-5
V: TRBV7-8
D: NA

DNA: TGTGCCAGCAGCTCCCGCAACAGGAACTATGGCTACACCTTC
CDR3: CASSSRNRNYGYTF
J: TRBJ1-2
V: TRBV7-9
D: NA

DNA: TGTGCCAGCAGCTTGGGTACTAGTTCCGAGACCCAGTACTTC
CDR3: CASSLGTSSETQYF
J: TRBJ2-5
V: TRBV11-2
D: NA

DNA: TGTGCCAGCAGCTCGCAAGACAGCTCTGGAAACACCATATATTTT
CDR3: CASSSQDSSGNTIYF
J: TRBJ1-3
V: TRBV5-6
D: NA

DNA: TGTGCCAGCAGCTTAACGGTCTATGGCTACACCTTC
CDR3: CASSLTVYGYTF
J: TRBJ1-2
V: TRBV7-9
D: NA

DNA: TGTGCCAGCTCACCAGCCCAGGGATTACAAGAGACCCAGTACTTC
CDR3: CASSPAQGLQETQYF
J: TRBJ2-5
V: TRBV18
D: NA

DNA: TGTGCCAGCAGTGATGGACAGGGAAAAGTCACTGAAGCTTTCTTT
CDR3: CASSDGQGKVTEAFF
J: TRBJ1-1
V: TRBV2
D: TRBD1

DNA: TGTGCCAGCAGCGCTCCAAGGACTAGCGGGGGGCCCTACGCTGAGCAGTTCTTC
CDR3: CASSAPRTSGGPYAEQFF
J: TRBJ2-1
V: TRBV9
D: TRBD2

DNA: TGTGCCAGCAGCAGTCTGACAGGGTTAGGGACTGAAGCTTTCTTT
CDR3: CASSSLTGLGTEAFF
J: TRBJ1-1
V: TRBV21-1
D: NA

DNA: TGTGCCAGCAGCTTAGTGGGGGGGGGCTACACCTTC
CDR3: CASSLVGGGYTF
J: TRBJ1-2
V: TRBV7-9
D: NA

DNA: TGTGCCAGCAGCACACGACGGGATTCACCCCTCCACTTT
CDR3: CASSTRRDSPLHF
J: TRBJ1-6
V: TRBV7-6
D: NA